Below, 4 T cell receptor beta chains from the same sample are listed, as sequenced in a study of identical twins. TCRdb reanalysed the 5' RACE reads using MiXCR and keeps one entry per CDR3 protein. The sample consists of about 470,000 distinct CDR3 sequences, less than 25% of them appearing once. These data also featured in a second study, about T cells expressing NK-cell markers.

The sample comprised CD4+ T cells sorted from blood. The receptors were gathered from a woman aged 18-29 years in good health.

This clonotype was seen more than once but under ten times. The rearrangement uses TRBV12-3 or TRBV12-4 and TRBJ2-7; D gene ambiguous. V shed 2 bases and J shed 2 bases, with 7 bases lying between them. The CDR3 length is 13 residues. As DNA, the CDR3 is TGTGCCAGCAGTTTATACCAGACCTACGAGCAGTACTTC. Translation gives CASSLYQTYEQYF.

This chain uses TRBV12-3 or TRBV12-4 with TRBJ1-1; possibly TRBD1 for D (5 bases). This CDR3 region has 15 residues. The germline V and J ends were trimmed by 8 bases and 4 bases, with 20 bases remaining between them. The DNA for the CDR3 is TGTGCCAGCCAAACGGGGGGAGGGCTGGTCACTGAAGCTTTCTTT. Translated: CASQTGGGLVTEAFF.

This clonotype was observed a handful of times. This chain joins TRBV12-5 and TRBJ2-3; TRBD1 agrees at 8 bases. Trimming at V came to 5 bases and at J to 1 base, leaving 11 bases not matched to a gene. CDR3 length: 17 residues. Per germline, CDR1 LGHNT and CDR2 FRNRAP. The CDR3 coding sequence is TGTGCTAGTGGTCAAACTCCGGGACAGGAGCGCACAGATACGCAGTATTTT. Protein product: CASGQTPGQERTDTQYF.

This clonotype was picked up a small number of times. The genes are TRBV10-3 and TRBJ2-1; 9 bases match TRBD2. Germline V gene data show CDR1 as ENHRY and CDR2 as SYGVKD. Trimming removed 6 bases from V and 8 bases from J; junction bases left unmatched: 11. The CDR3 is made up of 15 amino acids. In DNA, the CDR3 is TGTGCCATCAGGGGCGGGGGGGCCAAAGGCGATGAGCAGTTCTTC. It specifies CAIRGGGAKGDEQFF.